In its sample, the clone carrying this T cell receptor (beta chain) was seen many times. Its specificity is unknown. With a J-beta primer mix and a sample-barcoded 5' primer, a second PCR ran 7 to 11 cycles. TCRdb re-called the 5' RACE reads with MiXCR, one entry per CDR3 protein. The table lists hundreds of thousands of distinct CDR3 sequences, 25% to 35% of them singletons, with around 16% in the top ten. Healthy Caucasian individuals from Russia aged about 6 to 95 served as donors. Investigators took 8 to 10 milliliters of peripheral blood from every donor. This sample stems from a study of blood T cells in healthy people across ages. Study-level points and caveats: Long-lived and aged donors differed, with more naive CD4+ cells and higher diversity in the long-lived.

V was clipped by 5 bases and J by 2 bases; unmatched bases: 7. Germline CDR1 is SGHTA and CDR2 is FQGTGA. The CDR3 is 15 residues long. This chain joins TRBV7-3 and TRBJ2-3; 7 bases map to TRBD1. Material for sequencing was blood. This TCR was recovered from a woman older than 75 in good health. The CDR3 loop is CASSPIGGITDTQYF. The CDR3 bases are TGTGCCAGCAGCCCGATAGGGGGCATCACAGATACGCAGTATTTT.